Listed below are T cell receptor beta chains from one sample, sequenced in a study of siplizumab effects on memory and regulatory T cells. Profiling relied on immunoSEQ multiplex PCR, and the TCRdb table lists in-frame clones only, not all of them. This table holds 80,000 to 95,000 clones, approximately 95% found once. Specimen: CD8+ T cells sorted from blood. The source is a human donor in good health. The CDR3 runs from the conserved cysteine through the conserved F or W. Fields, in order: J gene, clone size, V gene, D gene, CDR3 protein, CDR3 DNA. D genes are given only for firm matches. Size is stated for part of the rows, as once, few or many counts, or as a class when the clone is expanded.

j_call: TRBJ2-2; clone_size: .; v_call: TRBV19; d_call: .; cdr3_aa: CASRHPQTELFF; cdr3_nt: TGTGCCAGTAGACATCCCCAGACTGAGCTGTTTTTT
j_call: TRBJ1-2; clone_size: .; v_call: TRBV28; d_call: .; cdr3_aa: CASSFRGGGNYGYTF; cdr3_nt: TGTGCCAGCAGTTTCCGGGGAGGAGGGAACTATGGCTACACCTTC
j_call: TRBJ2-5; clone_size: .; v_call: TRBV11-2; d_call: .; cdr3_aa: CASSLAKGSQETQYF; cdr3_nt: TGTGCCAGCAGCCTGGCCAAGGGGAGCCAAGAGACCCAGTACTTC
j_call: TRBJ2-7; clone_size: .; v_call: TRBV27; d_call: .; cdr3_aa: CASSFSGNSYEQYF; cdr3_nt: TGTGCCAGCAGTTTCTCTGGGAACTCCTACGAGCAGTACTTC
j_call: TRBJ2-6; clone_size: .; v_call: TRBV4-1; d_call: .; cdr3_aa: CASSQDSWANVLTF; cdr3_nt: TGCGCCAGCAGCCAAGATTCGTGGGCCAACGTCCTGACTTTC
j_call: TRBJ2-7; clone_size: .; v_call: TRBV9; d_call: TRBD1; cdr3_aa: CASSPGGNPYEQYF; cdr3_nt: TGTGCCAGCAGCCCAGGGGGTAACCCCTACGAGCAGTACTTC
j_call: TRBJ2-6; clone_size: once; v_call: TRBV21-1; d_call: .; cdr3_aa: CASSKGGSGANVLTF; cdr3_nt: TGTGCCAGCAGCAAAGGGGGTTCCGGGGCCAACGTCCTGACTTTC
j_call: TRBJ2-6; clone_size: .; v_call: TRBV28; d_call: .; cdr3_aa: CASSMNSLTQSRANVLTF; cdr3_nt: TGTGCCAGCAGTATGAATAGCTTGACACAAAGTCGGGCCAACGTCCTGACTTTC
j_call: TRBJ2-7; clone_size: .; v_call: TRBV6-1; d_call: TRBD2; cdr3_aa: CASSETGGVYEQYF; cdr3_nt: TGTGCCAGCAGTGAGACGGGGGGGGTCTACGAGCAGTACTTC
j_call: TRBJ1-1; clone_size: .; v_call: TRBV7-9; d_call: .; cdr3_aa: CASSLVLAGGEDTEAFF; cdr3_nt: TGTGCCAGCAGCTTAGTTTTGGCGGGGGGAGAGGACACTGAAGCTTTCTTT
j_call: TRBJ2-1; clone_size: .; v_call: TRBV5-6; d_call: TRBD2; cdr3_aa: CASGTNNEQFF; cdr3_nt: TGTGCCAGCGGGACTAACAATGAGCAGTTCTTC
j_call: TRBJ2-3; clone_size: once; v_call: TRBV28; d_call: .; cdr3_aa: CASTEGAGVGGGGPDTQYF; cdr3_nt: TGTGCCAGCACCGAGGGGGCGGGTGTCGGCGGAGGGGGGCCAGATACGCAGTATTTT
j_call: TRBJ1-1; clone_size: .; v_call: TRBV11-1; d_call: .; cdr3_aa: CASSLEGGLNTEAFF; cdr3_nt: TGTGCCAGCAGCTTAGAAGGGGGATTGAACACTGAAGCTTTCTTT
j_call: TRBJ1-1; clone_size: .; v_call: TRBV10-3; d_call: .; cdr3_aa: CAISESRWGMPEAFF; cdr3_nt: TGTGCCATCAGTGAGTCGAGGTGGGGAATGCCTGAAGCTTTCTTT
j_call: TRBJ2-1; clone_size: .; v_call: TRBV4-1; d_call: TRBD2; cdr3_aa: CASSQDPTSGKNNEQFF; cdr3_nt: TGCGCCAGCAGCCAAGATCCAACTAGCGGGAAGAACAATGAGCAGTTCTTC
j_call: TRBJ2-7; clone_size: .; v_call: TRBV6-6; d_call: TRBD1; cdr3_aa: CASSYDRDSSYEQYF; cdr3_nt: TGTGCCAGCAGTTACGACAGGGACAGCTCCTACGAGCAGTACTTC
j_call: TRBJ1-5; clone_size: .; v_call: TRBV19; d_call: .; cdr3_aa: CASSHSNQPQHF; cdr3_nt: TGTGCCAGTAGTCATAGCAATCAGCCCCAGCATTTT
j_call: TRBJ2-5; clone_size: once; v_call: TRBV5-6; d_call: TRBD1; cdr3_aa: CASSLDREIQTQYF; cdr3_nt: TGTGCCAGCAGCCTAGACAGGGAGATACAGACCCAGTACTTC
j_call: TRBJ1-1; clone_size: .; v_call: TRBV5-1; d_call: .; cdr3_aa: CASSLGVLNTEAFF; cdr3_nt: TGCGCCAGCAGCTTGGGGGTTCTGAACACTGAAGCTTTCTTT
j_call: TRBJ2-1; clone_size: .; v_call: TRBV27; d_call: TRBD2; cdr3_aa: CASSLSGAGGGSQFNEQFF; cdr3_nt: TGTGCCAGCAGTTTATCGGGGGCGGGAGGCGGGTCCCAGTTCAATGAGCAGTTCTTC
j_call: TRBJ2-7; clone_size: .; v_call: TRBV4-2; d_call: TRBD1; cdr3_aa: CASSQLTTGQTYEQYF; cdr3_nt: TGTGCCAGCAGCCAACTAACGACGGGACAGACTTACGAGCAGTACTTC
j_call: TRBJ2-2; clone_size: .; v_call: TRBV28; d_call: TRBD1; cdr3_aa: CASSYRGRRTGELFF; cdr3_nt: TGTGCCAGCAGTTACAGGGGGCGAAGGACCGGGGAGCTGTTTTTT
j_call: TRBJ2-1; clone_size: .; v_call: TRBV7-8; d_call: TRBD2; cdr3_aa: CASSLAGRENYNEQFF; cdr3_nt: TGTGCCAGCAGCTTAGCTGGGCGGGAGAACTACAATGAGCAGTTCTTC
j_call: TRBJ2-7; clone_size: .; v_call: TRBV2; d_call: .; cdr3_aa: CATWAGFANEQYF; cdr3_nt: TGTGCCACCTGGGCAGGTTTCGCGAACGAGCAGTACTTC
j_call: TRBJ2-1; clone_size: .; v_call: TRBV10-2; d_call: TRBD2; cdr3_aa: CASSELLGLAGLLYNEQFF; cdr3_nt: TGCGCCAGCAGTGAGCTTTTGGGACTAGCGGGCTTATTATACAATGAGCAGTTCTTC
j_call: TRBJ2-1; clone_size: .; v_call: TRBV10-1; d_call: .; cdr3_aa: CATGGEQFF; cdr3_nt: TGCGCCACAGGTGGTGAGCAGTTCTTC
j_call: TRBJ1-1; clone_size: few; v_call: TRBV4-1; d_call: TRBD1; cdr3_aa: CAAKDRTNTEAFF; cdr3_nt: TGCGCCGCCAAGGACAGGACCAACACTGAAGCTTTCTTT
j_call: TRBJ2-2; clone_size: .; v_call: TRBV19; d_call: .; cdr3_aa: CASSNSRANTGELFF; cdr3_nt: TGTGCCAGTAGTAATTCTAGGGCGAACACCGGGGAGCTGTTTTTT
j_call: TRBJ2-1; clone_size: .; v_call: TRBV4-2; d_call: TRBD2; cdr3_aa: CASSQPSMVAGGPDEQFF; cdr3_nt: TGTGCCAGCAGCCAACCGTCAATGGTAGCGGGAGGGCCGGATGAGCAGTTCTTC